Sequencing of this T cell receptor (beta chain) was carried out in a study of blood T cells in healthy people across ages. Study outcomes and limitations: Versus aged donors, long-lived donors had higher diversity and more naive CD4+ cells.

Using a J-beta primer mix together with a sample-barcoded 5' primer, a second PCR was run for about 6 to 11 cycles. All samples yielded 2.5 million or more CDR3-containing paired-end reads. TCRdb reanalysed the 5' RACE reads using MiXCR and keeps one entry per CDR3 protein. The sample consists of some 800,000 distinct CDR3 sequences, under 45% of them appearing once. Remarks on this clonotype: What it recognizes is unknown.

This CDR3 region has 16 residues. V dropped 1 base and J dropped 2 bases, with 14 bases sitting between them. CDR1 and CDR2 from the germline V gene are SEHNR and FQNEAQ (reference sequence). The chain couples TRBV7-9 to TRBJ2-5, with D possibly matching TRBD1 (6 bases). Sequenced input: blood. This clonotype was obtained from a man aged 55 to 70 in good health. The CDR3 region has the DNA TGTGCCAGCAGCTTAGGAACCGGGACACGACAAGAGACCCAGTACTTC. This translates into CASSLGTGTRQETQYF.